Detailed here is one T cell receptor (beta chain). Its antigen is currently unknown. The CDR3 spans 15 residues. J was trimmed by 0 bases and V by 1 base; bases with no gene match: 6. Germline V gives CDR1 DFQATT, CDR2 SNEGSKA (reference sequence). The sample comes from a study of T cells in Graves' hyperthyroidism and ophthalmopathy. TCR beta CDR3 regions were amplified from RNA transcripts. The HTBI primer set drove a first-round RT-PCR of the TCR CDR3. From the multiplex PCR reads, TCRdb called clonotypes with MiXCR, one entry per CDR3 protein. Of hundreds of thousands of distinct CDR3 sequences listed, 35% to 55% were seen once; the top ten hold 6.5% to 9%. Study conclusions and caveats: Among clonotypes expanded in thyroid above 0.001, most were also found in blood.

The study based diagnoses on clinical symptoms, serum thyroxine and TRAb, thyroid ultrasound and orbital computed tomography. This clonotype was sampled from a woman between 18 and 30 years old with Graves' hyperthyroidism. V and J are TRBV20-1 and TRBJ2-7, with TRBD2 matching over 7 bases. The sequenced material came from peripheral blood or thyroid tissue (not recorded which). In DNA form, the CDR3 reads TGCAGTGCTAGAGTCCTAGCGGATAGCTCCTACGAGCAGTACTTC. Translating it yields CSARVLADSSYEQYF.